A single sample is the source of the 23 T cell receptor beta chains below, sequenced in a study of shared T cell receptors in the human thymus. Measured with immunoSEQ multiplex PCR; TCRdb has only the in-frame clones, and not every one. Here the sample spans about 500,000 clones, around three quarters being singletons. The same data also contributed to another study, on human thymus T cells.

Sequences were obtained from thymocytes. The receptors here all came from a boy less than two years old with a congenital heart defect.

The V and J genes are TRBV4-2 and TRBJ2-1, with a weak D call TRBD2 (7 bases). V was shortened by 4 bases and J by 2 bases, with 12 bases between the two germline ends. Germline CDR1 and CDR2: LGHNA and YNFKEQ. CDR3 length equals 15 residues. This CDR3 is CASSRQGTTYNEQFF. DNA for the CDR3: TGTGCCAGCAGCCGTCAGGGGACTACCTACAATGAGCAGTTCTTC.

CDR3 region: CASSHPREGTEAFF. CDR3 sequence (DNA): TGTGCCAGCAGCCATCCCAGGGAGGGGACTGAAGCTTTCTTT. The chain uses TRBV4-2 and TRBJ1-1; D might be TRBD1 (5 bases). Per the germline V gene, CDR1 is LGHNA and CDR2 is YNFKEQ. The length of the CDR3 is 14 residues. Trimming shortened V by 3 bases and J by 5 bases, and 13 bases separated the two germline ends.

The rearrangement joins TRBV28 to TRBJ1-4, with TRBD1 matching over 9 bases. Germline V gene data show CDR1 as MDHEN and CDR2 as SYDVKM. The CDR3 extends over 21 amino acids. J was trimmed by 4 bases and V by 2 bases; bases with no gene match: 20. The CDR3 sequence: CASSLPSRRGTYRGHNEKLFF. The DNA of the CDR3 is TGTGCCAGCAGTTTACCGTCGAGGAGAGGGACCTACAGGGGGCATAATGAAAAACTGTTTTTT.

The genes are TRBV27 and TRBJ1-3, with a tentative D call TRBD1 (6 bases). The CDR3 extends over 19 amino acids. The V gene lost 5 bases and the J gene lost 2 bases, with 25 bases spanning the gap. Germline lookup yields CDR1 MNHEY and CDR2 SMNVEV (reference sequence). CDR3: CASSPSTGGGGRTGNTIYF. The CDR3 DNA reads TGTGCCAGCAGTCCCTCTACGGGGGGAGGGGGTAGGACTGGAAACACCATATATTTT.

The CDR3 region has the DNA TGTGCCAGCAGTTACTCGGGCCAGTCAGATACGCAGTATTTT. Its translation: CASSYSGQSDTQYF. This rearrangement joins TRBV6-5 to TRBJ2-3; D ambiguous. Trimming took 0 bases from V and 4 from J, leaving 8 bases between them. The CDR3 totals 14 residues. The germline V gene encodes CDR1 MNHEY and CDR2 SVGAGI.

In its sample, this clone was seen a few times. This chain uses TRBV29-1 with TRBJ2-1, with 8 bases matching TRBD1. Germline assignment: CDR1 SQVTM and CDR2 ANQGSEA. The CDR3 is 13 residues long. Trimming removed 3 bases from V and 8 bases from J; junction bases left unmatched: 6. CDR3 region: CSVDRGRYDEQFF. CDR3 bases: TGCAGCGTTGACAGGGGGCGTTACGATGAGCAGTTCTTC.

This chain joins TRBV2 and TRBJ2-5; no reliable D call. The DNA end is a closer match to TRBJ2-7, so the J assignment may be wrong. Germline CDR1 SNHLY, CDR2 FYNNEI. The CDR3 is made up of 14 amino acids. CDR3: CASSEGIDSYEQYF. The CDR3 DNA is TGTGCCAGCAGTGAAGGTATCGACTCCTACGAGCAGTACTTC.

This clone was seen a handful of times. The gene calls are TRBV13 and TRBJ2-3; TRBD1 might be the D (6 bases). The CDR3 consists of 15 residues. Trimming stripped 8 bases from V and 1 base from J, with 16 bases between. Per germline, CDR1 PRHDT and CDR2 FYEKMQ (reference sequence). CDR3 in amino acids: CASRARTARTDTQYF. DNA of the CDR3: TGTGCCAGCCGGGCCCGGACAGCTCGCACAGATACGCAGTATTTT.

V usage is TRBV14 and J usage is TRBJ1-4; 10 bases match TRBD1. The V gene's germline CDR1 is SGHDN and CDR2 FVKESK. CDR3 length: 19 residues. Unmatched junction bases numbered 8, after V lost 1 base and J lost 0 bases. CDR3 amino acids: CASSQVGTGEKSTNEKLFF. In DNA, the CDR3 is TGTGCCAGCAGCCAAGTCGGGACAGGGGAAAAATCAACTAATGAAAAACTGTTTTTT.

The rearrangement uses TRBV5-5 and TRBJ1-2; 8 bases fit TRBD1. The CDR3 length is 14 residues. From germline, CDR1 is SGHKS and CDR2 YYEKEE (reference sequence). Unmatched junction bases numbered 9, after V lost 3 bases and J lost 8 bases. CDR3 DNA sequence: TGTGCCAGCAGCTCCCGGCAGGGGGCGAAGGGCTACACCTTC. The encoded protein is CASSSRQGAKGYTF. Complete variable domain (other parts from reference TRBV5-5 and TRBJ1-2): DAGVTQSPTHLIKTRGQQVTLRCSPISGHKSVSWYQQVLGQGPQFIFQYYEKEERGRGNFPDRFSARQFPNYSSELNVNALLLGDSALYLCASSSRQGAKGYTFGSGTRLTVV.

The chain is built from TRBV7-6 and TRBJ2-7; possibly TRBD2 for D (6 bases). The CDR3 sequence is 16 residues long. V lost 1 base, J lost 3 bases, and 16 bases lay in between. From germline, CDR1 is SGHVS and CDR2 FNYEAQ. CDR3 bases: TGTGCCAGCAGCTTAGATAGGGAGGAGCCCCTCTACGAGCAGTACTTC. This translates into CASSLDREEPLYEQYF.

This sequence joins TRBV27 and TRBJ1-2; D is perhaps TRBD1 (5 bases). The V end was cut by 6 bases, the J end by 7 bases, with 18 bases between. Germline V gives CDR1 MNHEY, CDR2 SMNVEV (reference sequence). CDR3 length: 14 amino acids. Here the CDR3 DNA reads TGTGCCAGCAGCCACAGTGGGGGGGTCTCTGGCTACACCTTC. It encodes CASSHSGGVSGYTF.

This chain links TRBV15 with TRBJ2-5, with 7 nucleotides matching TRBD1. This CDR3 has 17 residues. The V and J ends lost 1 base and 3 bases, in that order; junction bases with no gene match: 11. Germline V lookup: CDR1 LNHNV, CDR2 YYDKDF (reference sequence). DNA of the CDR3: TGTGCCACCAGCAGAGTATTTTCGTTCACAGGGGAAGAGACCCAGTACTTC. It is translated as CATSRVFSFTGEETQYF.

The chain combines TRBV9 with TRBJ2-2; TRBD2 might be the D (6 bases). The germline CDR1 and CDR2 sequences are SGDLS and YYNGEE. The CDR3 totals 17 residues. Trimming cost V 0 bases and J 8 bases, with 20 bases left between them. The CDR3 loop reads CASSVGGWRTGRGELFF. CDR3 DNA sequence: TGTGCCAGCAGCGTAGGGGGCTGGCGGACCGGGAGAGGGGAGCTGTTTTTT.

The CDR3 DNA reads TGTGCCAGCAGCTTGCGCGAGGGCCACTACGAGCAGTACTTC. Its translation: CASSLREGHYEQYF. V gene TRBV5-6 combines with J gene TRBJ2-7; TRBD2 might be the D (5 bases). Trimming removed 1 base at V and 3 bases at J, with 11 bases between. The germline V gene has CDR1 SGHDT and CDR2 YYEEEE. The CDR3 totals 14 residues. Looking up the rest from reference TRBV5-6 and TRBJ2-7 gives the full variable domain: DAGVTQSPTHLIKTRGQQVTLRCSPKSGHDTVSWYQQALGQGPQFIFQYYEEEERQRGNFPDRFSGHQFPNYSSELNVNALLLGDSALYLCASSLREGHYEQYFGPGTRLTVT.

The chain joins TRBV12-5 to TRBJ2-6, with TRBD1 matching over 7 bases. CDR3 length: 17 amino acids. Trimming at V came to 4 bases and at J to 4 bases, leaving 10 bases not matched to a gene. Germline-derived CDR1 and CDR2 are LGHNT and FRNRAP. The CDR3 DNA follows: TGTGCTAGTGGTTCACAGGGGAAGAGGGGCGGGGCCAACGTCCTGACTTTC. Translated: CASGSQGKRGGANVLTF.

V gene TRBV6-5 combines with J gene TRBJ1-1; 7 bases align to TRBD1. There are 14 residues in the CDR3. V shed 5 bases, J shed 6 bases, and the junction held 9 bases outside the gene matches. Germline CDR1 is MNHEY and CDR2 is SVGAGI. For the CDR3, the DNA is TGTGCCAGCAGTCCAAATGACAGGGAAGCTGAAGCTTTCTTT. It translates to CASSPNDREAEAFF.

This chain's CDR3 is CASSRKDGVGTQYF. In DNA form, the CDR3 reads TGCGCCAGCAGCCGAAAGGACGGGGTTGGGACCCAGTACTTC. The chain recombines TRBV4-1 with TRBJ2-5; a weak D match, TRBD2 (5 bases). The CDR3 has 14 amino acids. The germline gives CDR1 MGHRA, CDR2 YSYEKL. The ends were cut back, 4 bases at V and 7 bases at J, with 16 bases in the middle.

The rearrangement uses TRBV5-1 and TRBJ2-7; possible D gene TRBD2, 5 bases. V was clipped by 0 bases and J by 4 bases, with 14 bases between them. This CDR3 has 15 residues. Germline CDR1 is SGHRS and CDR2 is YFSETQ. This CDR3 is CASSLERRREYEQYF. The CDR3 DNA is TGCGCCAGCAGCTTGGAGCGGAGAAGGGAGTACGAGCAGTACTTC.

The chain has TRBV5-1 and TRBJ2-5, with a possible D match to TRBD1 (5 bases). This CDR3 comprises 14 residues. In germline, CDR1 is SGHRS, CDR2 YFSETQ. Trimming removed 4 bases at V and 1 base at J, with 11 bases between. The CDR3 sequence: CASSVQGFQETQYF. The CDR3, as DNA: TGCGCCAGCAGCGTCCAGGGTTTCCAAGAGACCCAGTACTTC.

The chain uses TRBV7-2 and TRBJ1-1, with 8 bases identical to TRBD1. The CDR3 extends over 16 amino acids. Unmatched junction bases numbered 11, after V lost 8 bases and J lost 0 bases. Looked up from germline, CDR1 is SGHTA and CDR2 is FQGNSA. CDR3: CASGQGARLLNTEAFF. Here the CDR3 DNA reads TGTGCCAGCGGGCAGGGGGCGCGACTTTTGAACACTGAAGCTTTCTTT.

This chain uses TRBV19 with TRBJ2-3, with D tentatively TRBD2 (6 bases). Germline-derived CDR1 and CDR2 are LNHDA and SQIVND (reference sequence). Trimming left V 6 bases short and J 1 base short, with 14 bases between. This CDR3 is 15 amino acids long. The CDR3 region has the DNA TGTGCCAGTAGAAGGGGCGGAGGGGGCACAGATACGCAGTATTTT. Amino acids: CASRRGGGGTDTQYF.

The chain employs TRBV25-1 and TRBJ2-1; 13 bases agree with TRBD2. CDR1 is MGHDK, CDR2 SYGVNS, per germline. After removal of 5 bases from V and 8 bases from J, the junction contained 6 bases not matched to a gene. The CDR3 runs 15 residues. CDR3 protein: CASSPTSGGWDEQFF. CDR3 coding DNA: TGTGCCAGCAGTCCGACTAGCGGGGGGTGGGATGAGCAGTTCTTC.